Sequencing of this T cell receptor (beta chain) was carried out in a study of T cell responses to AZD1222 COVID-19 vaccine. Findings and caveats of the study: In all cases, repertoires were sampled only after the peak T cell response. In a largely white British group with more females than males, clonal diversity was possibly underestimated. Regions 160-218 and 743-854 dominated among vaccine-associated CD4 TCRs spanning spike. Two AZD1222 doses significantly raised spike-specific TCR breadth and depth over controls.

Points on this clone: Its antigen is not known.

Clones were read by immunoSEQ multiplex PCR, and TCRdb kept only the in-frame ones, dropping some. Of some 110,000 clones listed, roughly four fifths are singletons. CDR1 is SGHKS, CDR2 YYEKEE, per germline (reference sequence). The V and J ends lost 1 base and 12 bases respectively, with 14 bases between them. The CDR3 consists of 12 residues. Sequencing used peripheral blood, obtained on day 0 of AZD1222 vaccination. V is TRBV5-5 and J is TRBJ2-7; a weak D match, TRBD2 (7 bases). This sequence originates from an adult in good health. Here the CDR3 DNA reads TGTGCCAGCAGCTTGACTACAGGGAGGGTGTACTTC. Its translation is CASSLTTGRVYF.